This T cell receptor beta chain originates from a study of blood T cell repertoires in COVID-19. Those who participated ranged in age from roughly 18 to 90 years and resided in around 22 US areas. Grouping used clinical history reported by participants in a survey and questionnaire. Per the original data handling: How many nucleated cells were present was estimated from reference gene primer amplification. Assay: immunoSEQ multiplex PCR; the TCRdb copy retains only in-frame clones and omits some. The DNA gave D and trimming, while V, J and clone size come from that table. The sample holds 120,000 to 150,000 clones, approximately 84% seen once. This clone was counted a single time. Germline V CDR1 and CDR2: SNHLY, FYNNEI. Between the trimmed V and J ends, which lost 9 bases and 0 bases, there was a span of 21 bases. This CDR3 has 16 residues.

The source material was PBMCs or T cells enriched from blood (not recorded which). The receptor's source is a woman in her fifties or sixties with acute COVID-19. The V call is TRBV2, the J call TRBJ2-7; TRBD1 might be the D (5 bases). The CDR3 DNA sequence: TGTGCCAGTACATTGCAGGGCGTAGCCAACTCCTACGAGCAGTACTTC. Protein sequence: CASTLQGVANSYEQYF.